A selection of T cell receptor beta chains follows, all from one sample in a study of T cell responses to AZD1222 COVID-19 vaccine. Assay used: immunoSEQ multiplex PCR; TCRdb lists only in-frame clones, some missing. In the table there are about 130,000 clones, 89% of which are singletons. Sequencing used peripheral blood, obtained on day 0 of AZD1222 vaccination. All receptors derive from an adult in good health. The CDR3 runs from the conserved cysteine through the conserved F or W. The order of the fields is J gene, clone size, D gene, V gene, CDR3 protein, CDR3 DNA. A D gene is named only where the DNA matches it firmly. Clone size is given for some rows only: seen once, a few or many times, or a class if the clone is expanded.

>TRBJ1-3|.|TRBD1|TRBV5-1
CASSLAGQVSGNTIYF
TGCGCCAGCAGCTTGGCGGGACAGGTTTCTGGAAACACCATATATTTT
>TRBJ1-2|.|.|TRBV5-5
CASSLETHSNYGYTF
TGTGCCAGCAGCTTGGAGACCCACAGCAACTATGGCTACACCTTC
>TRBJ1-3|.|.|TRBV19
CASRAGTQASGNTIYF
TGTGCCAGTAGAGCCGGGACACAAGCCTCTGGAAACACCATATATTTT
>TRBJ2-2|.|TRBD1|TRBV5-4
CASSLGTPGQVVRELFF
TGTGCCAGCAGCTTGGGCACTCCGGGACAGGTGGTCCGGGAGCTGTTTTTT
>TRBJ2-7|.|.|TRBV14
CASSQGQGWEQYF
TGTGCCAGCAGCCAAGGGCAGGGGTGGGAGCAGTACTTC
>TRBJ1-1|.|.|TRBV11-3
CASSQTVNTEAFF
TGTGCCAGCAGCCAGACAGTGAACACTGAAGCTTTCTTT
>TRBJ2-3|.|.|TRBV7-9
CASSFGVLASDTQYF
TGTGCCAGCAGCTTTGGGGTGCTAGCGTCAGATACGCAGTATTTT
>TRBJ1-2|.|.|TRBV3-1/TRBV3-2
CASSYNELDGYTF
TGTGCCAGCAGCTACAACGAACTCGATGGCTACACCTTC
>TRBJ1-5|.|.|TRBV19
CASSTGTLNQPQHF
TGTGCCAGTTCTACCGGGACGCTGAATCAGCCCCAGCATTTT
>TRBJ2-7|.|.|TRBV20-1
CSARESYEQYF
TGCAGTGCCCGGGAGTCTTACGAGCAGTACTTC
>TRBJ1-2|.|TRBD1|TRBV7-8
CATIQGGLGYGYTF
TGTGCCACCATACAGGGGGGTTTGGGCTATGGCTACACCTTC
>TRBJ1-3|.|.|TRBV5-6
CASSLSGIGNTIYF
TGTGCCAGCAGCTTGTCCGGGATCGGAAACACCATATATTTT
>TRBJ2-7|.|.|TRBV5-6
CASSLAGGGLSYGQYF
TGTGCCAGCAGCTTGGCCGGCGGGGGCTTGTCCTACGGGCAGTACTTC
>TRBJ1-5|.|TRBD1|TRBV5-6
CASSFQGARQPQHF
TGTGCCAGCAGCTTCCAGGGGGCCCGCCAGCCCCAGCATTTT
>TRBJ1-1|.|.|TRBV20-1
CSAKAGDEAFF
TGCAGTGCGAAGGCAGGGGATGAAGCTTTCTTT
>TRBJ1-2|.|TRBD1|TRBV19
CASRNRGRDYGYTF
TGTGCCAGTAGGAACAGGGGTAGGGACTATGGCTACACCTTC
>TRBJ1-6|.|.|TRBV6-5
CASSLRGGNSPLHF
TGTGCCAGCAGTTTAAGGGGAGGCAATTCACCCCTCCACTTT
>TRBJ1-6|.|.|TRBV30
CAWSTGVGEGSPLHF
TGTGCCTGGAGTACTGGGGTGGGGGAAGGGTCACCCCTCCACTTT
>TRBJ1-6|.|TRBD1|TRBV6-5
CASRADRVVGSPLHF
TGTGCCAGCAGAGCGGACAGGGTGGTTGGTTCACCCCTCCACTTT
>TRBJ1-1|.|.|TRBV9
CASSEQVNTEAFF
TGTGCCAGCAGCGAACAGGTTAACACTGAAGCTTTCTTT
>TRBJ2-7|.|.|TRBV18
CASSLGGRYEQYF
TGTGCCAGCTCATTGGGCGGCAGATACGAGCAGTACTTC
>TRBJ2-2|.|.|TRBV6-2/TRBV6-3
CASSTWTENTGELFF
TGTGCCAGCAGTACCTGGACAGAGAACACCGGGGAGCTGTTTTTT
>TRBJ1-6|.|.|TRBV4-2
CASSQEGRGGNSPLHF
TGTGCCAGCAGCCAAGAAGGTCGCGGGGGGAATTCACCCCTCCACTTT
>TRBJ2-5|.|.|TRBV5-1
CASSLQYQETQYF
TGCGCCAGCAGCCTGCAGTACCAAGAGACCCAGTACTTC
>TRBJ1-5|.|TRBD1|TRBV2
CATQGAWSNQPQHF
TGTGCCACTCAGGGGGCCTGGAGCAATCAGCCCCAGCATTTT
>TRBJ2-3|.|.|TRBV27
CASRPRTALSTDTQYF
TGTGCCAGCAGACCTCGGACGGCCCTTAGCACAGATACGCAGTATTTT
>TRBJ2-7|.|TRBD2|TRBV7-9
CASSSLWEGSYEQYF
TGTGCCAGCAGCTCCTTATGGGAGGGGTCCTACGAGCAGTACTTC
>TRBJ2-7|.|.|TRBV2
CASSDLQESSSNAYEQYF
TGTGCCAGCAGTGACCTCCAAGAATCAAGTTCCAACGCCTACGAGCAGTACTTC
>TRBJ2-3|.|.|TRBV30
CAWDPSFGGRTDTQYF
TGTGCCTGGGACCCCTCCTTCGGGGGGCGCACAGATACGCAGTATTTT
>TRBJ2-7|.|.|TRBV28
CASSAPGRKSYEQYF
TGTGCCAGCAGTGCTCCAGGGAGAAAGTCCTACGAGCAGTACTTC
>TRBJ2-3|.|.|TRBV7-7
CASSPGLRGTDTQYF
TGTGCCAGCAGCCCAGGTCTTAGGGGAACAGATACGCAGTATTTT
>TRBJ1-5|.|.|TRBV4-3
CASSQEGSQPQHF
TGCGCCAGCAGCCAAGAGGGAAGCCAGCCCCAGCATTTT
>TRBJ1-1|.|.|TRBV10-3
CAISGVLGVLNTEAFF
TGTGCCATCAGTGGAGTTCTCGGGGTGCTGAACACTGAAGCTTTCTTT
>TRBJ2-4|.|.|TRBV7-9
CASSLMALAKNIQYF
TGTGCCAGCAGCTTAATGGCGCTAGCCAAAAACATTCAGTACTTC
>TRBJ1-5|once|.|TRBV2
CASSEWAWEINQPQHF
TGTGCCAGCAGCGAATGGGCGTGGGAAATCAATCAGCCCCAGCATTTT
>TRBJ1-3|.|.|TRBV18
CASSLQDSGNTIYF
TGTGCCAGCTCACTCCAGGACTCTGGAAACACCATATATTTT
>TRBJ2-3|.|TRBD2|TRBV30
CAWSVGVAGGTDTQYF
TGTGCCTGGAGTGTAGGAGTAGCGGGGGGCACAGATACGCAGTATTTT
>TRBJ1-3|.|.|TRBV11-2
CASSPRTYSGNTIYF
TGTGCCAGCAGCCCCCGGACATACTCTGGAAACACCATATATTTT
>TRBJ1-2|.|TRBD1|TRBV6-6
CASSYEGTVNIYGYTF
TGTGCCAGCAGTTACGAAGGGACAGTGAATATTTATGGCTACACCTTC
>TRBJ1-2|.|.|TRBV3-1/TRBV3-2
CASSQGSPNYGYTF
TGTGCCAGCAGCCAAGGGTCCCCTAACTATGGCTACACCTTC